Following are 25 T cell receptor beta chains from one sample sequenced in a study of T cell changes during pregnancy in multiple sclerosis. Libraries were prepared by immunoSEQ multiplex PCR; TCRdb keeps only in-frame clonotypes and omits some of them. This repertoire shows about 65,000 clones, approximately 92% found once; its top ten account for around 2.9%. The sample was CD8+ T cells from peripheral blood mononuclear cells, taken in the third trimester of pregnancy. All receptors come from a female donor in good health, enrolled as a control in a pregnancy study.

The CDR3 nucleotides are TGTGCCAGCATGACAGGGAGAAACTCACCCCTCCACTTT. Its translation: CASMTGRNSPLHF. The V and J genes are TRBV6-6 and TRBJ1-6, with 7 positions matching TRBD1. The V gene's germline CDR1 is MNHNY and CDR2 SVGAGI (reference sequence). V gave up 7 bases and J gave up 10 bases; unmatched junction bases: 7. The CDR3 is 13 residues long.

This clone was picked up a small number of times. CDR3 in amino acids: CSVGRQGENSYEQYF. CDR3 nucleotides: TGCAGCGTTGGTAGGCAGGGGGAAAACTCCTACGAGCAGTACTTC. V usage is TRBV29-1 and J usage is TRBJ2-7, with 7 bases aligning to TRBD1. Trimming at V came to 4 bases and at J to 0 bases, leaving 9 bases not matched to a gene. The CDR3 extends over 15 amino acids. From germline, CDR1 is SQVTM and CDR2 ANQGSEA.

The chain carries TRBV6-6 and TRBJ1-2; D is perhaps TRBD1 (6 bases). The CDR3 is made up of 12 amino acids. V lost 10 bases and J 8 bases, leaving 17 bases between the germline ends. CDR1 and CDR2 (germline): MNHNY, SVGAGI (reference sequence). The CDR3 DNA follows: TGTGCCACCCCTGCAGGGGCGGGCGGCTACACCTTC. It encodes CATPAGAGGYTF.

The genes are TRBV19 and TRBJ2-1, with TRBD1 matching over 7 bases. Per germline, CDR1 LNHDA and CDR2 SQIVND (reference sequence). Trimming took 3 bases from V and 6 from J; bases not matched to a gene: 11. There are 16 residues in the CDR3. CDR3 coding DNA: TGTGCCAGTAGTATCGGCCCGGGACAGCTCACCAATGAGCAGTTCTTC. Translation: CASSIGPGQLTNEQFF.

The rearrangement uses TRBV7-3 and TRBJ1-2; 7 nucleotides line up with TRBD1. Germline V gene lookup returns CDR1 SGHTA and CDR2 FQGTGA. V was clipped by 5 bases and J by 2 bases; unmatched bases: 2. The CDR3 totals 13 residues. The CDR3 is CASSPDRNYGYTF. In nucleotides, the CDR3 is TGTGCCAGCAGCCCGGACAGGAACTATGGCTACACCTTC.

This sequence joins TRBV4-2 and TRBJ1-2; D not resolved. Between the trimmed V and J ends, which lost 0 bases and 4 bases, there was a span of 6 bases. This CDR3 contains 13 residues. Germline V gene lookup returns CDR1 LGHNA and CDR2 YNFKEQ. CDR3 coding DNA: TGTGCCAGCAGCCAAGAGGCCATCTATGGCTACACCTTC. It codes for CASSQEAIYGYTF.

The genes are TRBV6-5 and TRBJ2-7; weak D call: TRBD1 (6 bases). V dropped 0 bases and J dropped 4 bases, with 10 bases sitting between them. Germline CDR1 MNHEY, CDR2 SVGAGI. The CDR3 is made up of 14 amino acids. CDR3 sequence (DNA): TGTGCCAGCAGTTACTCCGACAGGATGTACGAGCAGTACTTC. This codes for CASSYSDRMYEQYF.

V usage is TRBV7-2 and J usage is TRBJ1-6; D might be TRBD1 (6 bases). CDR1 is SGHTA, CDR2 FQGNSA, per germline. Trimming took off 0 bases at V and 8 bases at J, with 11 bases between the two ends. This CDR3 contains 15 residues. CDR3 protein: CASSLAGRGHSPLHF. Here the CDR3 DNA reads TGTGCCAGCAGCTTAGCGGGCAGGGGTCATTCACCCCTCCACTTT.

The gene calls are TRBV30 and TRBJ2-7; 7 nucleotides line up with TRBD1. Germline values: CDR1 GTSNPN, CDR2 SVGIG (reference sequence). The V and J ends lost 7 bases and 7 bases, in that order; junction bases with no gene match: 10. CDR3 length: 12 residues. CDR3 in amino acids: CASEQGTGEQYF. CDR3 bases: TGTGCCTCGGAACAGGGGACGGGAGAGCAGTACTTC.

This clone occurred a few times. This chain connects TRBV10-2 to TRBJ1-2, with 9 bases identical to TRBD1. CDR1 and CDR2 from the germline V gene are WSHSY and SAAADI. Trimming cost V 3 bases and J 3 bases; bases outside gene matches: 11. There are 17 residues in the CDR3. The CDR3 loop reads CASSEEGQGGWDYGYTF. CDR3 coding DNA: TGCGCCAGCAGTGAAGAGGGACAGGGAGGATGGGACTATGGCTACACCTTC.

The V call is TRBV27, the J call TRBJ2-1; TRBD2 agrees at 13 bases. The CDR3 loop spans 15 amino acids. CDR1 and CDR2 (germline): MNHEY, SMNVEV (reference sequence). V dropped 3 bases and J dropped 7; count of bases not matched to a gene: 3. The CDR3 DNA sequence: TGTGCCAGCAGTTTGACGGGACTAGCGGGGAATGAGCAGTTCTTC. Its protein product is CASSLTGLAGNEQFF.

The chain combines TRBV15 with TRBJ1-6; D is unclear. This CDR3 region has 14 residues. Germline CDR1 LNHNV, CDR2 YYDKDF (reference sequence). Trimming took off 4 bases at V and 7 bases at J, with 11 bases between the two ends. This CDR3 is CATSIRFQNSPLHF. CDR3 DNA: TGTGCCACCAGCATCAGATTCCAAAATTCACCCCTCCACTTT. Drawing the rest from reference TRBV15 and TRBJ1-6, the complete variable domain is DAMVIQNPRYQVTQFGKPVTLSCSQTLNHNVMYWYQQKSSQAPKLLFHYYDKDFNNEADTPDNFQSRRPNTSFCFLDIRSPGLGDTAMYLCATSIRFQNSPLHFGNGTRLTVT.

J is TRBJ2-7 and V is TRBV4-2; tentatively, D is TRBD2 (6 bases). V lost 6 bases and J 0 bases, leaving 18 bases between the germline ends. This CDR3 contains 16 residues. Per the germline V gene, CDR1 is LGHNA and CDR2 is YNFKEQ. CDR3 sequence (DNA): TGTGCCAGCAGTTTAAGGGGCGGGGCAAGCTCCTACGAGCAGTACTTC. Amino acid sequence: CASSLRGGASSYEQYF.

This clone was recorded only once. CDR3 residues: CASSQTDTQYF. The CDR3 DNA follows: TGTGCCAGCAGCCAGACAGATACGCAGTATTTT. The chain has TRBV7-9 and TRBJ2-3; D unclear. CDR3 length: 11 amino acids. Germline CDR1 reads SEHNR; CDR2 reads FQNEAQ (reference sequence). The V and J ends lost 5 bases and 3 bases respectively, with 3 bases between them.

V is TRBV4-1 and J is TRBJ1-2; 7 nucleotides line up with TRBD1. The V segment lost 4 bases and the J segment 4 bases; nucleotides outside the gene matches: 3. There are 13 residues in the CDR3. Germline lookup yields CDR1 MGHRA and CDR2 YSYEKL. CDR3: CASSPGTAYGYTF. Written as DNA, the CDR3 is TGCGCCAGCAGCCCGGGGACAGCCTATGGCTACACCTTC.

The chain joins TRBV27 to TRBJ2-3, with TRBD1 as a possible D gene (5 bases). The CDR3 covers 16 residues. Germline CDR1 is MNHEY and CDR2 is SMNVEV (reference sequence). V lost 5 bases and J 1 base, leaving 16 bases between the germline ends. The CDR3 here is CASSPRLARGTDTQYF. The CDR3 region has the DNA TGTGCCAGCAGTCCACGATTGGCCAGGGGCACAGATACGCAGTATTTT.

V usage is TRBV4-1 and J usage is TRBJ1-3, with 9 bases identical to TRBD1. Germline V lookup: CDR1 MGHRA, CDR2 YSYEKL. This CDR3 comprises 15 residues. V shed 3 bases and J 3 bases; nucleotides not matched to a gene: 3. Here the CDR3 DNA reads TGCGCCAGCAGCCAGGACAGGGGTTTTGGAAACACCATATATTTT. It specifies CASSQDRGFGNTIYF.

The chain employs TRBV27 and TRBJ2-1; 11 positions agree with TRBD1. CDR1 is MNHEY and CDR2 is SMNVEV in the germline V gene (reference sequence). This CDR3 has 16 residues. V lost 5 bases, J lost 2 bases, and 5 bases stayed unmatched. CDR3 coding DNA: TGTGCCAGCAGTATGGGACAGGGGGGGACCTACAATGAGCAGTTCTTC. Protein: CASSMGQGGTYNEQFF.

The chain couples TRBV5-1 to TRBJ1-1; D unclear. Trimming took off 1 base at V and 4 bases at J, with 11 bases between the two ends. This CDR3 has 14 amino acids. Germline CDR1 is SGHRS and CDR2 is YFSETQ. Here the CDR3 DNA reads TGCGCCAGCAGCTTGAGGTATGCGGGCACTGAAGCTTTCTTT. Amino acids: CASSLRYAGTEAFF.

This clone came up once. The rearrangement links TRBV27 to TRBJ1-2; a weak D match, TRBD1 (5 bases). The V gene's germline CDR1 is MNHEY and CDR2 SMNVEV (reference sequence). The V end lost 5 bases, the J end lost 5 bases, and 15 bases lay between the germline ends. This CDR3 spans 14 amino acids. DNA for the CDR3: TGTGCCAGCAGTGGACTCCGGGACTCATATGGCTACACCTTC. This codes for CASSGLRDSYGYTF.

V usage is TRBV7-9 and J usage is TRBJ2-7; 7 bases are a match to TRBD2. The V and J ends lost 5 bases and 4 bases, in that order; junction bases with no gene match: 2. Looked up from germline, CDR1 is SEHNR and CDR2 is FQNEAQ (reference sequence). This CDR3 contains 12 residues. In nucleotides, the CDR3 is TGTGCCAGCAGCCAAGCGGGGTACGAGCAGTACTTC. This sequence encodes CASSQAGYEQYF.

This chain connects TRBV19 to TRBJ2-7; possibly TRBD2 for D (6 bases). Trimming removed 0 bases from V and 3 bases from J, with 9 bases in between. CDR3 length equals 14 residues. Germline loops: CDR1 LNHDA, CDR2 SQIVND (reference sequence). The chain's CDR3 is CASSIDLEGYEQYF. Here the CDR3 DNA reads TGTGCCAGTAGTATAGATCTGGAGGGCTACGAGCAGTACTTC.

The chain has TRBV7-8 and TRBJ2-3; 8 nucleotides align to TRBD2. This CDR3 is 18 amino acids long. The germline gives CDR1 SGHVS, CDR2 FQNEAQ. J gave up 4 bases and V 1 base, and 13 bases lay outside the gene matches. The CDR3 reads CASSLGPSGGGPADTQYF. CDR3 in DNA: TGTGCCAGCAGCTTAGGCCCGTCCGGGGGGGGGCCGGCAGATACGCAGTATTTT.

This clone appeared a single time. The rearrangement joins TRBV7-9 to TRBJ2-3, with 9 nucleotides matching TRBD1. The CDR3 runs to 18 residues. Germline V gives CDR1 SEHNR, CDR2 FQNEAQ (reference sequence). Trimming cost V 5 bases and J 6 bases; bases outside gene matches: 18. CDR3 sequence (DNA): TGTGCCAGCAGCCCAGAGGATGAATGGACAGGGGATTGGGATACGCAGTATTTT. It specifies CASSPEDEWTGDWDTQYF. Full variable domain (outside the CDR3, taken from reference TRBV7-9 and TRBJ2-3): DTGVSQNPRHKITKRGQNVTFRCDPISEHNRLYWYRQTLGQGPEFLTYFQNEAQLEKSRLLSDRFSAERPKGSFSTLEIQRTEQGDSAMYLCASSPEDEWTGDWDTQYFGPGTRLTVL.

The chain combines TRBV9 with TRBJ2-3, with 8 bases that match TRBD2. The CDR3 length is 16 residues. Germline V CDR1 and CDR2: SGDLS, YYNGEE. V dropped 0 bases and J dropped 2; count of bases not matched to a gene: 5. For the CDR3, the DNA is TGTGCCAGCAGCGTAGACAGCGGGGGCACCACAGATACGCAGTATTTT. It translates to CASSVDSGGTTDTQYF.